This TCR beta chain was captured by sequencing in a study of blood T cell repertoires in COVID-19. Overall study: Spain, Italy and the United States supplied samples that represented acute and convalescent COVID-19. In each case, the material was cDNA or gDNA derived from T cells, B-cell-depleted T cells, or PBMCs.

In the original analysis: How many nucleated cells were present was estimated from reference gene primer amplification. Sequenced by immunoSEQ multiplex PCR; TCRdb stores in-frame clones only, minus some. V, J and clone size are those of that table, while D and trimming were read from the DNA. There are approximately 30,000 clones in the sample; roughly 92% occur only once, and around 5.5% lies in the top ten. Trimming removed 5 bases from V and 5 bases from J, with 5 bases in between. This CDR3 is 11 amino acids long. Germline CDR1 and CDR2: SGHRS and YFSETQ. This rearrangement joins TRBV5-1 to TRBJ2-1, with D hard to call. The source of this sequence is a human donor in a cohort sampled during active COVID-19. Sequencing was done on a sample of peripheral blood. This CDR3 is CASSFNNEQFF. CDR3 coding DNA: TGCGCCAGCAGTTTTAACAATGAGCAGTTCTTC.